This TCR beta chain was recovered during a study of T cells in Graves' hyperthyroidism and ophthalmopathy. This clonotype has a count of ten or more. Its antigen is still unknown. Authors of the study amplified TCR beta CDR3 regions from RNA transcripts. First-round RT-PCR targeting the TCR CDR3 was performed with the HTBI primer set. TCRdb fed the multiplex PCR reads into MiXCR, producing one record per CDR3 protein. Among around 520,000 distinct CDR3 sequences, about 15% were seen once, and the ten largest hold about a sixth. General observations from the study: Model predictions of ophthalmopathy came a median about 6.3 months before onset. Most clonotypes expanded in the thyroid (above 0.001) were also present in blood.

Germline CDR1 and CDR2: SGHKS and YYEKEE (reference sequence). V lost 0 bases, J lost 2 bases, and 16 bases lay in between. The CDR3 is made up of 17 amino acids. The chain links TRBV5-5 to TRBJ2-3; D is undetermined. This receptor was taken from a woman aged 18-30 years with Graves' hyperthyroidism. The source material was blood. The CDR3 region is CASSLDWGMGITDTQYF. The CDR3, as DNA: TGTGCCAGCAGCTTGGATTGGGGAATGGGAATCACAGATACGCAGTATTTT.